These 9 T cell receptor beta chains were sequenced from one sample in a study of shared clonotypes between healthy human individuals. The method was immunoSEQ multiplex PCR; TCRdb's version includes in-frame clones alone and lacks a portion of them. The table includes about 680,000 clones, about 91% detected once. Terminally differentiated effector memory CD45RA+ cells were left out of the naive CD8 fraction, which was CD45RO-negative and positively selected for CCR7. Source material: naive CD8+ T cells sorted from blood. These receptors came from a man aged 30 to 39 in good health.

J is TRBJ2-1 and V is TRBV25-1; 7 bases fit TRBD2. CDR1 is MGHDK, CDR2 SYGVNS, per germline. The CDR3 extends over 17 amino acids. With V trimmed by 4 bases and J by 7 bases, 16 bases remained unmatched. The CDR3 here is CASSVAAPTTSRNEQFF. The CDR3 DNA sequence: TGTGCCAGCAGTGTCGCTGCCCCCACGACTAGCAGGAATGAGCAGTTCTTC. The whole variable domain, filled in from reference TRBV25-1 and TRBJ2-1, reads EADIYQTPRYLVIGTGKKITLECSQTMGHDKMYWYQQDPGMELHLIHYSYGVNSTEKGDLSSESTVSRIRTEHFPLTLESARPSHTSQYLCASSVAAPTTSRNEQFFGPGTRLTVL.

This clone showed up just once. This chain links TRBV28 with TRBJ1-5; TRBD1 aligns across 8 bases. Germline V gives CDR1 MDHEN, CDR2 SYDVKM. This CDR3 spans 16 amino acids. Trimming at V came to 1 base and at J to 6 bases, leaving 8 bases not matched to a gene. CDR3 sequence reads: CASSLSLDRDGQPQHF. Here the CDR3 DNA reads TGTGCCAGCAGTTTATCCCTGGACAGGGACGGTCAGCCCCAGCATTTT.

The chain has TRBV7-9 and TRBJ2-2; 12 bases are a match to TRBD2. Trimming at V came to 3 bases and at J to 7 bases, leaving 6 bases not matched to a gene. The V gene's germline CDR1 is SEHNR and CDR2 FQNEAQ (reference sequence). CDR3 length: 16 residues. As DNA, the CDR3 is TGTGCCAGCAGCTTCAGACTAGCGGGAGACAGCGGGGAGCTGTTTTTT. It is translated as CASSFRLAGDSGELFF.

The chain links TRBV27 to TRBJ2-7; TRBD2 might be the D (6 bases). The V end lost 6 bases, the J end lost 1 base, and 13 bases lay between the germline ends. Germline CDR1 MNHEY, CDR2 SMNVEV (reference sequence). This CDR3 is built from 14 residues. CDR3: CASSKTGDSYEQYF. The CDR3, as DNA: TGTGCCAGCAGCAAAACGGGGGATTCCTACGAGCAGTACTTC.

The chain recombines TRBV10-3 with TRBJ2-3; D call uncertain. This CDR3 has 17 amino acids. Trimming removed 0 bases from V and 4 bases from J, with 17 bases in between. Germline V gives CDR1 ENHRY, CDR2 SYGVKD. As DNA, the CDR3 is TGTGCCATCAGTGAGTCCGAGAAGTTCCTAATCTCAGATACGCAGTATTTT. Protein: CAISESEKFLISDTQYF.

The rearrangement joins TRBV7-9 to TRBJ1-2, with unresolved D. V was shortened by 1 base and J by 10 bases, with 7 bases between the two germline ends. Germline V lookup: CDR1 SEHNR, CDR2 FQNEAQ (reference sequence). The CDR3 is 11 residues long. CDR3 amino acids: CASSLGPDYTF. The CDR3 bases are TGTGCCAGCAGCTTAGGTCCAGACTACACCTTC.

About this clone itself: This CDR3 is also generated by other DNA sequences in the sample. The V gene is TRBV7-8, the J gene TRBJ1-5, with D unresolved. Trimming cost V 1 base and J 6 bases, with 7 bases left between them. The V gene's germline CDR1 is SGHVS and CDR2 FQNEAQ. The CDR3 runs 13 residues. The CDR3 spells CASSLGSGQPQHF. CDR3 DNA: TGTGCCAGCAGCTTAGGGTCGGGTCAGCCCCAGCATTTT.

The chain recombines TRBV29-1 with TRBJ2-5; 7 nucleotides agree with TRBD1. The CDR3 sequence is 14 residues long. Unmatched junction bases numbered 8, after V lost 3 bases and J lost 4 bases. CDR1 is SQVTM and CDR2 is ANQGSEA in the germline V gene. The CDR3 region has the DNA TGCAGCGTTGAGACAGGGCAAGGCGGAGAGACCCAGTACTTC. Translated, it gives CSVETGQGGETQYF.

This clone was seen only once. V usage is TRBV14 and J usage is TRBJ2-2; D gene uncertain. CDR1 SGHDN and CDR2 FVKESK come from the germline V gene. V gave up 4 bases and J gave up 6 bases, with 9 bases separating them. The CDR3 sequence is 13 residues long. CDR3 coding DNA: TGTGCCAGCAGCCGTCTTGAGGCCGGGGAGCTGTTTTTT. It specifies CASSRLEAGELFF.